The 18 T cell receptor beta chains reported below all come from one sample, sequenced in a study of T cells expressing NK-cell markers. One entry per CDR3 protein, without DNA, is what TCRdb gives after re-calling the 5' RACE reads. The sample table includes hundreds of thousands of distinct CDR3 sequences. Sequencing was performed on blood T cells: a sorted CD56 or NKG2C T cell subset, CD4+ or CD8+ T cells, or bulk PBMC T cells (not recorded which). These receptors were taken from a man in his late teens or twenties in good health.

The V gene is TRBV28, the J gene TRBJ2-2; TCRdb gives TRBD1 as the D gene, but with no DNA this cannot be confirmed. CDR1 MDHEN and CDR2 SYDVKM come from the germline V gene. The CDR3 extends over 13 amino acids. The CDR3 spells CAALRGVTGELFF.

The CDR3 loop reads CASNTPGQGGDEQYF. The rearrangement links TRBV6-2 or TRBV6-3 to TRBJ2-7; TCRdb outputs TRBD1, but without DNA this stays unchecked. The CDR3 totals 15 residues. Per the germline V gene, CDR1 is MNHEY and CDR2 is SVGEGT.

The rearrangement joins TRBV4-1 to TRBJ2-1; TCRdb's assignment of TRBD2 cannot be checked, as there is no DNA. Germline V gene data show CDR1 as MGHRA and CDR2 as YSYEKL. This CDR3 contains 17 residues. CDR3 region: CASSQDAGTSSYNEQFF.

The V call is TRBV6-5, the J call TRBJ2-3; TCRdb picks TRBD1, but there is no DNA to check that call. CDR1 and CDR2 from the germline V gene are MNHEY and SVGAGI. CDR3 size: 15 residues. The CDR3 protein is CASTPGQGSADTQYF.

The V gene is TRBV29-1, the J gene TRBJ2-3; no DNA is available, so the TRBD2 call from TCRdb remains unchecked. Germline CDR1 SQVTM, CDR2 ANQGSEA. The CDR3 runs 15 residues. The CDR3 is CSVKGSGRRTDTQYF.

The V call is TRBV20-1, the J call TRBJ2-1; as DNA is missing, the TRBD2 call by TCRdb cannot be tested. The CDR3 has 16 amino acids. Germline V gene lookup returns CDR1 DFQATT and CDR2 SNEGSKA (reference sequence). CDR3 residues: CSAPEGLAGLRGEQFF.

V usage is TRBV7-9 and J usage is TRBJ1-1; absent DNA, TCRdb's TRBD1 call cannot be checked. The CDR3 runs 13 residues. Germline loops: CDR1 SEHNR, CDR2 FQNEAQ (reference sequence). CDR3 sequence reads: CASSQLRGTEAFF.

The chain carries TRBV27 and TRBJ2-3; TCRdb indicates TRBD1, and absent DNA this call remains unverified. The CDR3 covers 17 residues. Germline V gene sequence: CDR1 MNHEY, CDR2 SMNVEV (reference sequence). The CDR3 protein is CASSLGITGNLRDTQYF.

V gene TRBV10-3 combines with J gene TRBJ1-5. The germline CDR1 and CDR2 sequences are ENHRY and SYGVKD. The length of the CDR3 is 14 residues. This chain's CDR3 is CATRRGTLGQPQHF.

The V and J genes are TRBV24-1 and TRBJ2-7; the TCRdb call, TRBD2, lacks DNA for checking. The CDR3 runs to 15 residues. Per the germline V gene, CDR1 is KGHDR and CDR2 is SFDVKD. The CDR3 region is CATSDLILAGNEQYF.

This chain connects TRBV5-6 to TRBJ1-5; the D call from TCRdb, TRBD1, cannot be confirmed without DNA. The CDR3 spans 14 residues. CDR1 is SGHDT and CDR2 is YYEEEE in the germline V gene. CDR3: CASSQQASNQPQHF.

This chain connects TRBV6-1 to TRBJ1-4; the D gene TCRdb calls, TRBD1, cannot be checked with no DNA. Germline V CDR1 and CDR2: MNHNS, SASEGT. The CDR3 runs to 16 residues. The CDR3 sequence: CASSEVFGQGNEKLFF.

The CDR3 here is CASSSTGGPNYNNEQFF. The J gene is TRBJ2-1, the V gene TRBV12-3 or TRBV12-4; the D gene TCRdb calls, TRBD1, cannot be checked with no DNA. The length of the CDR3 is 17 residues.

The chain is built from TRBV20-1 and TRBJ1-6. This CDR3 spans 16 amino acids. Germline values: CDR1 DFQATT, CDR2 SNEGSKA (reference sequence). CDR3 in amino acids: CSARDLGPTSDSPLHF.

The chain uses TRBV30 and TRBJ2-1; TCRdb indicates TRBD1, and absent DNA this call remains unverified. The CDR3 consists of 15 residues. Germline V CDR1 and CDR2: GTSNPN, SVGIG (reference sequence). CDR3 sequence: CAWSVMGVSYNEQFF.

The chain recombines TRBV29-1 with TRBJ1-2. From germline, CDR1 is SQVTM and CDR2 ANQGSEA. The CDR3 is 12 amino acids. The CDR3 sequence is CSVDRQTYGYTF. The whole variable domain, filled in from reference TRBV29-1 and TRBJ1-2, reads SAVISQKPSRDICQRGTSLTIQCQVDSQVTMMFWYRQQPGQSLTLIATANQGSEATYESGFVIDKFPISRPNLTFSTLTVSNMSPEDSSIYLCSVDRQTYGYTFGSGTRLTVV.

J is TRBJ2-6 and V is TRBV6-1; lacking DNA, the TRBD2 call made by TCRdb goes unchecked. This CDR3 region has 16 residues. Germline-derived CDR1 and CDR2 are MNHNS and SASEGT. CDR3 sequence: CASSTGGERRANVLTF.

The V gene is TRBV10-3, the J gene TRBJ2-1. Per germline, CDR1 ENHRY and CDR2 SYGVKD. The CDR3 has 11 amino acids. The CDR3 loop is CAISGGGEQFF.